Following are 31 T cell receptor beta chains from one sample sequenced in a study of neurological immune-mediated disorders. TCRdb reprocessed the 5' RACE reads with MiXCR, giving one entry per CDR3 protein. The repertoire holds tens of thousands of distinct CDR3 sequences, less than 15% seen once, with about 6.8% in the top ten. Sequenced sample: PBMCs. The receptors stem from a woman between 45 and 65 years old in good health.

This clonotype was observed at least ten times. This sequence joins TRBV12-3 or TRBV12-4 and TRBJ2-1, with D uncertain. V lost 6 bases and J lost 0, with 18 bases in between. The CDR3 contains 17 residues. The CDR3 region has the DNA TGTGCCAGCAGCGAAAAAAGGACCCTCCTCTCCTACAATGAGCAGTTCTTC. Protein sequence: CASSEKRTLLSYNEQFF.

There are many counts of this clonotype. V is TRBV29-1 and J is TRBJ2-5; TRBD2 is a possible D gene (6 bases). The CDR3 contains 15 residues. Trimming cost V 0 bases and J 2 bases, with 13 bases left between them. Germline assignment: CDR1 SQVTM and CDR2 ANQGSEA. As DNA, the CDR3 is TGCAGCGTTGAAGATCATCGCGGGGTACAAGAGACCCAGTACTTC. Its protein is CSVEDHRGVQETQYF.

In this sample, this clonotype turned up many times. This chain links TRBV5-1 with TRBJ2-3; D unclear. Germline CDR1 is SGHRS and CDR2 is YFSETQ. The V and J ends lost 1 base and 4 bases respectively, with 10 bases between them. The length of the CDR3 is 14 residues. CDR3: CASSLFSAADTQYF. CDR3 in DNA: TGCGCCAGCAGCTTGTTCTCCGCCGCAGATACGCAGTATTTT.

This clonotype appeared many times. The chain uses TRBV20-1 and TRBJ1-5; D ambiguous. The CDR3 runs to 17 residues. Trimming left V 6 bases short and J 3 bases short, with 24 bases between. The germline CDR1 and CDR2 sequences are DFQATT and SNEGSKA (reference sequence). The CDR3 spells CSATPILGREVNQPQHF. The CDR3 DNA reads TGCAGTGCCACCCCCATCTTGGGAAGGGAGGTCAATCAGCCCCAGCATTTT.

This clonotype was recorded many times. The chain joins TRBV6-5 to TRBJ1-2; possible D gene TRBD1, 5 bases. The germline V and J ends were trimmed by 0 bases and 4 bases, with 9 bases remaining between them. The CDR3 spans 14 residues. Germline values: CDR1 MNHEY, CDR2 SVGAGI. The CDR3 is CASSYSAGTYGYTF. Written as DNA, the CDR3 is TGTGCCAGCAGTTACTCTGCAGGGACCTATGGCTACACCTTC.

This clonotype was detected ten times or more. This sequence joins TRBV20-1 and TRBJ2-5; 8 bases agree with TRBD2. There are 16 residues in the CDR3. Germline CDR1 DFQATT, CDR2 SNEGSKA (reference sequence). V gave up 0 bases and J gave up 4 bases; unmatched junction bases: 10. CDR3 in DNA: TGCAGTGCTAGAGATACACGGGAGGGCCTAGGAGAGACCCAGTACTTC. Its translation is CSARDTREGLGETQYF.

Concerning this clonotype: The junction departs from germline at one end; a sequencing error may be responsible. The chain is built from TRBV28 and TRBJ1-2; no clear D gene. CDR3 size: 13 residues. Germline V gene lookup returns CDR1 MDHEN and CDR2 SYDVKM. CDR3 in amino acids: CASSNGKLYAYTF. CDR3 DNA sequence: TGTGCCAGCAGTAACGGGAAACTCTATGCCTACACCTTC.

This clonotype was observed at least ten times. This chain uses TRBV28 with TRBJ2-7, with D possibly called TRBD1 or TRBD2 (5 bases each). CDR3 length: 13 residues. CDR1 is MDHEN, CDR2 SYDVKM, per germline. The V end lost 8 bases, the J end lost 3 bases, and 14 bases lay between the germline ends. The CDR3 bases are TGTGCCAGCGTACGGGACCCACGCTACGAGCAGTACTTC. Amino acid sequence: CASVRDPRYEQYF.

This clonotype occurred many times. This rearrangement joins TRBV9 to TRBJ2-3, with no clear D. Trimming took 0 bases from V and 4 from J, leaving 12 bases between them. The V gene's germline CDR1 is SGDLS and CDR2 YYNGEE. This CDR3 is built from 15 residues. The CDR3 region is CASSVVGSPPDTQYF. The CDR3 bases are TGTGCCAGCAGCGTAGTCGGGTCCCCCCCAGATACGCAGTATTTT.

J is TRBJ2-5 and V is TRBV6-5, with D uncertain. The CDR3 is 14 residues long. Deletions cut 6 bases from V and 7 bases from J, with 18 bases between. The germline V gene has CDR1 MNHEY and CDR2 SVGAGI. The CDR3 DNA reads TGTGCCAGCAGCCGGACCGGGCCCACGGGGACCCAGTACTTC. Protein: CASSRTGPTGTQYF.

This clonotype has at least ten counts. CDR3 in DNA: TGCAGTGGAACGTTTGGCGGAGCCACAGATACGCAGTATTTT. Encoded protein: CSGTFGGATDTQYF. V is TRBV20-1 and J is TRBJ2-3; the D is unclear. The CDR3 has 14 amino acids. Germline values: CDR1 DFQATT, CDR2 SNEGSKA (reference sequence). Trimming left V 7 bases short and J 2 bases short, with 16 bases between.

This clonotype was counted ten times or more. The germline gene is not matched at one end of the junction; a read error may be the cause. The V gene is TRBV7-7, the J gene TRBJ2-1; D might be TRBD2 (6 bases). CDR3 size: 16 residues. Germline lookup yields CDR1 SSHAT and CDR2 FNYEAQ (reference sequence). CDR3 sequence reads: CASSLAVADIHNEQFF. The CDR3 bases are TGTGCTAGCAGCTTAGCGGTAGCAGATATACACAATGAGCAGTTCTTC.

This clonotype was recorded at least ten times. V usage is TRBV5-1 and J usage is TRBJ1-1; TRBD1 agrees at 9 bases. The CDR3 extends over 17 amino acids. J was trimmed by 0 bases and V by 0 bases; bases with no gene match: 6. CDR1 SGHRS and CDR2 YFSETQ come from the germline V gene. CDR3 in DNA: TGCGCCAGCAGCTTGGCACCCGGGACAGGGATGAACACTGAAGCTTTCTTT. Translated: CASSLAPGTGMNTEAFF.

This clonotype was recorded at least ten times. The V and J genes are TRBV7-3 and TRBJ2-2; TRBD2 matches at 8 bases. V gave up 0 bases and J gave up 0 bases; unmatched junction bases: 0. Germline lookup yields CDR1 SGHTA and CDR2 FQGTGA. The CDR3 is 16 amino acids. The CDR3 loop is CASSLTAGANTGELFF. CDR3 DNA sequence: TGTGCCAGCAGCTTAACAGCGGGAGCGAACACCGGGGAGCTGTTTTTT.

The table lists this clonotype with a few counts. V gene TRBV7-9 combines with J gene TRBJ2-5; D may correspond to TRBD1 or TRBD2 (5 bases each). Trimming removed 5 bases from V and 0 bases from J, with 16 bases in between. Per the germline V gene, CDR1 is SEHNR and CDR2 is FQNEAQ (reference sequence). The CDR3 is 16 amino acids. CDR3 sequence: CASSLRGDRHQETQYF. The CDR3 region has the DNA TGTGCCAGCAGCCTAAGGGGAGACAGACACCAAGAGACCCAGTACTTC.

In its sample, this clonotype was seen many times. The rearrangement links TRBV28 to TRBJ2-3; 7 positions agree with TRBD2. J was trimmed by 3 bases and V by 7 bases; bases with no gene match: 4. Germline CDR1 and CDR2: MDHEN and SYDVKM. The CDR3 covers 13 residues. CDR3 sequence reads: CASTKAGTDTQYF. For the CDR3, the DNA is TGTGCCAGCACTAAAGCGGGAACAGATACGCAGTATTTT.

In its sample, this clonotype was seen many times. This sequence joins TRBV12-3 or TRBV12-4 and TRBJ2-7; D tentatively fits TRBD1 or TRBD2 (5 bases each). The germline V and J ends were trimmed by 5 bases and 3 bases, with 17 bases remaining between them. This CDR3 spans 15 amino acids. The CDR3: CASSPLPGLLYEQYF. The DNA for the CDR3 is TGTGCCAGCAGTCCGTTGCCGGGGCTCCTCTACGAGCAGTACTTC.

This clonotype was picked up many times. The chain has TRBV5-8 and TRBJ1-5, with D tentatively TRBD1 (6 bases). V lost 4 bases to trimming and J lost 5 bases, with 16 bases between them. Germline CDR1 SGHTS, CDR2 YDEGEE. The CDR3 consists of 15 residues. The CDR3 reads CASSHRVGGDQPQHF. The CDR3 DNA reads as TGTGCCAGCAGCCACAGGGTCGGTGGGGATCAGCCCCAGCATTTT.

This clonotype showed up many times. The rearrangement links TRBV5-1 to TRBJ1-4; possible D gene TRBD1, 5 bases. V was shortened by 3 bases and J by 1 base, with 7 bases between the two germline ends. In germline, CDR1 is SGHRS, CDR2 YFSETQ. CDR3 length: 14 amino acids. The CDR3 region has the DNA TGCGCCAGCAGCTCCGGGGGAACTAATGAAAAACTGTTTTTT. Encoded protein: CASSSGGTNEKLFF.

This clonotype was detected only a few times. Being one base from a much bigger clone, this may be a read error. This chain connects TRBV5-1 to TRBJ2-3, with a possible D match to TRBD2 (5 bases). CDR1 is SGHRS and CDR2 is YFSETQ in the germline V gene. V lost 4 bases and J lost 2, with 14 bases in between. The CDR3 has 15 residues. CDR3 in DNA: TGCGCCAGCAGCGTCAGCGGTGCTAACACAGATACGCAGTATTTT. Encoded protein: CASSVSGANTDTQYF.

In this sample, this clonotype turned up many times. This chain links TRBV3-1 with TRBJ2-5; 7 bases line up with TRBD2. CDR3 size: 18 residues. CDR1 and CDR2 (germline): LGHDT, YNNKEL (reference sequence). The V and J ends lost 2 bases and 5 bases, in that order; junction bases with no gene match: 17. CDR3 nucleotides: TGTGCCAGCAGCCAAAACTATCCGGGACTACGAAAAACTGAGACCCAGTACTTC. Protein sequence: CASSQNYPGLRKTETQYF.

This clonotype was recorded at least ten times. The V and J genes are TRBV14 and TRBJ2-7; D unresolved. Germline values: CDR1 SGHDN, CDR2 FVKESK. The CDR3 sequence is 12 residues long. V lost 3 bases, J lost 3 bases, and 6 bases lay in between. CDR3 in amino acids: CASSHRSYEQYF. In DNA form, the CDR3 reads TGTGCCAGCAGCCACCGCAGCTACGAGCAGTACTTC.

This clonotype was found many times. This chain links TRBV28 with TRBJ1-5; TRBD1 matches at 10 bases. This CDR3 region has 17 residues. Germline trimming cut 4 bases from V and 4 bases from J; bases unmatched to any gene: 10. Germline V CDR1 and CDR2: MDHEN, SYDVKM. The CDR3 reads CASSSRQGASGNQPQHF. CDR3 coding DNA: TGTGCCAGCAGTTCCCGACAGGGGGCATCTGGGAATCAGCCCCAGCATTTT.

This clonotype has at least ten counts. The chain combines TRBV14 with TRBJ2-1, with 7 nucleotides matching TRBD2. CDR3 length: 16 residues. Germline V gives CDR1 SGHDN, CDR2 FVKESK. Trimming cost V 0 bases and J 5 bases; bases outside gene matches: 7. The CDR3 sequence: CASSQDAWGLNNEQFF. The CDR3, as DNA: TGTGCCAGCAGCCAAGATGCCTGGGGACTAAACAATGAGCAGTTCTTC.

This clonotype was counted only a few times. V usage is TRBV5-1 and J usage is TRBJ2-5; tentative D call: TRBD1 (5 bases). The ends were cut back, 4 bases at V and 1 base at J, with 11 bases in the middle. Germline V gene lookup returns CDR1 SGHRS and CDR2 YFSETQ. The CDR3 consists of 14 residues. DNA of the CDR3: TGCGCCAGCAGCCCAGGGATATCCCAAGAGACCCAGTACTTC. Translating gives CASSPGISQETQYF. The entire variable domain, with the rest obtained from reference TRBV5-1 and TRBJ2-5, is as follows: KAGVTQTPRYLIKTRGQQVTLSCSPISGHRSVSWYQQTPGQGLQFLFEYFSETQRNKGNFPGRFSGRQFSNSRSEMNVSTLELGDSALYLCASSPGISQETQYFGPGTRLLVL.

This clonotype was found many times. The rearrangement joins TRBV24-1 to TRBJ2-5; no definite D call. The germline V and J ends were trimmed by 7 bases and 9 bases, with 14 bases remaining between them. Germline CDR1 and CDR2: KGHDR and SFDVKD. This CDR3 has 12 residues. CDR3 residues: CATRDGLGAQYF. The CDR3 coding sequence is TGTGCCACCAGGGATGGCCTTGGGGCCCAGTACTTC.

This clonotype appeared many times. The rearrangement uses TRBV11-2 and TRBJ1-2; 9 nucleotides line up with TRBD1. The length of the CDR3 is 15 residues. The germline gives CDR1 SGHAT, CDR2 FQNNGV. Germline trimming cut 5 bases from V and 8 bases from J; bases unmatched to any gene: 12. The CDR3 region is CASSNSGTGSTGYTF. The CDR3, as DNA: TGTGCCAGCAGCAACTCCGGGACAGGGTCAACCGGCTACACCTTC. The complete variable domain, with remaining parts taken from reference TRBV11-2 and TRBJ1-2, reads EAGVAQSPRYKIIEKRQSVAFWCNPISGHATLYWYQQILGQGPKLLIQFQNNGVVDDSQLPKDRFSAERLKGVDSTLKIQPAKLEDSAVYLCASSNSGTGSTGYTFGSGTRLTVV.

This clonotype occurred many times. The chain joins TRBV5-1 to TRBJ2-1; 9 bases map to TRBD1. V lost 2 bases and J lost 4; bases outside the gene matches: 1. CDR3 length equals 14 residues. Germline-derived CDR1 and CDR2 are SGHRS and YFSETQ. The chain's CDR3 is CASSLQGAYNEQFF. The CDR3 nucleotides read TGCGCCAGCAGCTTACAGGGGGCTTACAATGAGCAGTTCTTC. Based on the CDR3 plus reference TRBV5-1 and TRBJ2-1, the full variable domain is KAGVTQTPRYLIKTRGQQVTLSCSPISGHRSVSWYQQTPGQGLQFLFEYFSETQRNKGNFPGRFSGRQFSNSRSEMNVSTLELGDSALYLCASSLQGAYNEQFFGPGTRLTVL.

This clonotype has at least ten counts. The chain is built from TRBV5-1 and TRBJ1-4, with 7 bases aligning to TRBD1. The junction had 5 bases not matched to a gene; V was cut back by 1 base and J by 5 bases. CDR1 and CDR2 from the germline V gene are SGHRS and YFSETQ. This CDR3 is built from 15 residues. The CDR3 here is CASSLITGENEKLFF. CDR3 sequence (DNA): TGCGCCAGCAGCTTGATCACAGGGGAAAATGAAAAACTGTTTTTT.

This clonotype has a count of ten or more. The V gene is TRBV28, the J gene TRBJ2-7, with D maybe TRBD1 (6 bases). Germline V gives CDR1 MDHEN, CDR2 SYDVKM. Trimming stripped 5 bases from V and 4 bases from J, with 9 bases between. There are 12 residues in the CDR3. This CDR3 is CASSRDTYEQYF. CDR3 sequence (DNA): TGTGCCAGCAGTCGGGACACGTACGAGCAGTACTTC.

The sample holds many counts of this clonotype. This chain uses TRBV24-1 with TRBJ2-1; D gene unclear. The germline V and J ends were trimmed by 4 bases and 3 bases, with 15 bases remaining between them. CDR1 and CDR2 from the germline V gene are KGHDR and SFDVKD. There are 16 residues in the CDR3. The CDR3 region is CATSDDRAGVYNEQFF. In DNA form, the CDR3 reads TGTGCCACCAGTGACGATAGAGCTGGAGTCTACAATGAGCAGTTCTTC.